Sequencing of this T cell receptor (beta chain) was carried out in a study of identical twins. Germline CDR1 SGHTA, CDR2 FQGNSA. This CDR3 is 17 amino acids long. Germline trimming cut 2 bases from V and 0 bases from J; bases unmatched to any gene: 7. From the 5' RACE reads, TCRdb called clonotypes with MiXCR, one entry per CDR3 protein. Of 600,000 to 700,000 distinct CDR3 sequences listed, 21% are singletons. As regards this clonotype: Its antigen remains unidentified.

The study's findings and limits: Models predicted less out-of-frame TCR alpha sharing in monozygotic twins than was found.

These records were also assigned to another study, of T cells expressing NK-cell markers. That study reports: Seven donors tested HCMV-seropositive and one tested seronegative among the eight sequenced. The study found these clonotypes also leading the CD3+CD56-NKG2C+ fraction in a handful of donors.

This TCR was recovered from a woman between 18 and 29 years old in good health. The chain recombines TRBV7-2 with TRBJ2-3; 8 positions agree with TRBD2. The specimen sequenced was PBMCs. The CDR3 reads CASSLFLAGTSTDTQYF. The CDR3 DNA follows: TGTGCCAGCAGCTTATTCCTAGCGGGTACTAGCACAGATACGCAGTATTTT.